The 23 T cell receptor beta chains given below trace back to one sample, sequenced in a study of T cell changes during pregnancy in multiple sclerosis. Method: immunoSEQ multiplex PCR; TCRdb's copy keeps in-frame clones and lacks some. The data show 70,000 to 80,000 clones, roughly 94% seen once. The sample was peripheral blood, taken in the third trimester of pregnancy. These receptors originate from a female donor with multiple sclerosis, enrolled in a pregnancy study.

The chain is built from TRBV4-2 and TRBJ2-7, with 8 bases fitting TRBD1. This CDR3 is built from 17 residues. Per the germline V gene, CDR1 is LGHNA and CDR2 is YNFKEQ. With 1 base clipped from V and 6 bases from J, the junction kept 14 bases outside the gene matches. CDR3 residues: CASSQGQGLNLRGEQYF. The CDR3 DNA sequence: TGTGCCAGCAGCCAAGGACAGGGGTTAAACCTTAGGGGCGAGCAGTACTTC.

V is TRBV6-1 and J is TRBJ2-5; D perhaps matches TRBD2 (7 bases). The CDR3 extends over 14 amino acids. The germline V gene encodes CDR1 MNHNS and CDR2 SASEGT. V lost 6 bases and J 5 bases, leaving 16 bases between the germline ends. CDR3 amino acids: CASRGRGGLETQYF. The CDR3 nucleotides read TGTGCCAGCAGGGGGAGGGGGGGGCTTGAGACCCAGTACTTC.

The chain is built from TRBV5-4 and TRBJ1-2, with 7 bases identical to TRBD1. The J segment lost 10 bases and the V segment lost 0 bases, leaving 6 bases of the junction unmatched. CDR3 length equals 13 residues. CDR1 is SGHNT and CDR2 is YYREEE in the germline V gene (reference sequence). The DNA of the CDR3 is TGTGCCAGCAGCTTGGCTCCGGGACAGACCTACACCTTC. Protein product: CASSLAPGQTYTF. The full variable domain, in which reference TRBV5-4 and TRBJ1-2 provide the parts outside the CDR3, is ETGVTQSPTHLIKTRGQQVTLRCSSQSGHNTVSWYQQALGQGPQFIFQYYREEENGRGNFPPRFSGLQFPNYSSELNVNALELDDSALYLCASSLAPGQTYTFGSGTRLTVV.

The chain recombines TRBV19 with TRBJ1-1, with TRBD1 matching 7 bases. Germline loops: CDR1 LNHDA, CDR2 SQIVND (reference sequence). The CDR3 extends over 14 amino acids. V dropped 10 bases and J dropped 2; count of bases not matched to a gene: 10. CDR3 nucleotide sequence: TGTGCCACCTGCCGCCAGGGGGAAAACACTGAAGCTTTCTTT. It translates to CATCRQGENTEAFF.

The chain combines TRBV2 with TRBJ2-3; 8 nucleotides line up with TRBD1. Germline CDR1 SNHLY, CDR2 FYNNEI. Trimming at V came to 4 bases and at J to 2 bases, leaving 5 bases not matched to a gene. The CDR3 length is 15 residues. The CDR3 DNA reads TGTGCCAGCAGTGGGCAGGGGGCCTTCACAGATACGCAGTATTTT. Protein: CASSGQGAFTDTQYF.

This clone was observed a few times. CDR3 bases: TGTGCCAGCAGCTTAGGAGGTGGAGCGAACACTGAAGCTTTCTTT. Encoded protein: CASSLGGGANTEAFF. This chain links TRBV7-9 with TRBJ1-1; D gene uncertain. Trimming took off 1 base at V and 1 base at J, with 10 bases between the two ends. Germline V gives CDR1 SEHNR, CDR2 FQNEAQ (reference sequence). CDR3 length equals 15 residues.

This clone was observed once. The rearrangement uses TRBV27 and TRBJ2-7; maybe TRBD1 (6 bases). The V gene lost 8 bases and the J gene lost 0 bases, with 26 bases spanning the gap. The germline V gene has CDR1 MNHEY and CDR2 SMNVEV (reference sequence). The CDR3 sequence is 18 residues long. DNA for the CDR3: TGTGCCAGCGGATTCGCAGGCATCAGGGGCCGTAGCTCCTACGAGCAGTACTTC. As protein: CASGFAGIRGRSSYEQYF.

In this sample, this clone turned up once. The CDR3 DNA sequence: TGTGCCAGCAGTCCCGGGACAGAGAAATACGAGCAGTACTTC. It codes for CASSPGTEKYEQYF. The chain carries TRBV27 and TRBJ2-7; 7 bases are shared with TRBD1. Germline V gives CDR1 MNHEY, CDR2 SMNVEV (reference sequence). The CDR3 runs 14 residues. J was trimmed by 4 bases and V by 5 bases; bases with no gene match: 8.

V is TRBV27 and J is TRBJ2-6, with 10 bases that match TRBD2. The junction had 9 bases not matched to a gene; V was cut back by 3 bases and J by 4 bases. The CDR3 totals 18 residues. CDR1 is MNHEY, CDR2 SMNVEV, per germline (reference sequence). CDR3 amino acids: CASSFLPGLASGANVLTF. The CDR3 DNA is TGTGCCAGCAGTTTTCTACCGGGACTAGCGTCCGGGGCCAACGTCCTGACTTTC.

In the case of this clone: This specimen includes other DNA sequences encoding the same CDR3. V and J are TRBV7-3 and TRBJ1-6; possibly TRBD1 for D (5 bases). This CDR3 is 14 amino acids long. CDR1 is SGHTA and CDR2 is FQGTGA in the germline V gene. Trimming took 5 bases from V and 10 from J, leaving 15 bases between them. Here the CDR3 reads CASSLKAGRSPLHF. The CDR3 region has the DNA TGTGCCAGCAGCCTAAAGGCAGGGCGCTCACCCCTCCACTTT.

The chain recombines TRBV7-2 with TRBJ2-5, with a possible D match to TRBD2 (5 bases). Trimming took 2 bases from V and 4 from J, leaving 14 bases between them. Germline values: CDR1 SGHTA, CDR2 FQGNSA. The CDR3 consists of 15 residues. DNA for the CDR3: TGTGCCAGCAGCTTATTCTCCGGGGTCGGAGAGACCCAGTACTTC. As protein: CASSLFSGVGETQYF.

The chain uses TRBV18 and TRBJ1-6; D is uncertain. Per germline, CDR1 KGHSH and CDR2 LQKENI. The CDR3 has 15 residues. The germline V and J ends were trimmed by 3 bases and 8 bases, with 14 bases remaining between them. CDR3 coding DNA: TGTGCCAGCTCACCGTTGGAGGGAAAGGATTCACCCCTCCACTTT. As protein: CASSPLEGKDSPLHF. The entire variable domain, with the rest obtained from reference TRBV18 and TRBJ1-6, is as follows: NAGVMQNPRHLVRRRGQEARLRCSPMKGHSHVYWYRQLPEEGLKFMVYLQKENIIDESGMPKERFSAEFPKEGPSILRIQQVVRGDSAAYFCASSPLEGKDSPLHFGNGTRLTVT.

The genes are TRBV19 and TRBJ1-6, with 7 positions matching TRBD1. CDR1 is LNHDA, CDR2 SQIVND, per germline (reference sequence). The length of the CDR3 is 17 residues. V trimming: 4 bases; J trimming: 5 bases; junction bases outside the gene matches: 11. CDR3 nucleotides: TGTGCCAGTAGTACAATACCCGGGACAGCCAATAATTCACCCCTCCACTTT. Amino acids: CASSTIPGTANNSPLHF.

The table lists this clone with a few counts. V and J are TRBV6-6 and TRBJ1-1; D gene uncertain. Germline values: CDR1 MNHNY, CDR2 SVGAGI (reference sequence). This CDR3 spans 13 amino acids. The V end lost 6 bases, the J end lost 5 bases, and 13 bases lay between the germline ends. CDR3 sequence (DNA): TGTGCCAGCAGAGAGAGGGTTATGACTGAAGCTTTCTTT. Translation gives CASRERVMTEAFF.

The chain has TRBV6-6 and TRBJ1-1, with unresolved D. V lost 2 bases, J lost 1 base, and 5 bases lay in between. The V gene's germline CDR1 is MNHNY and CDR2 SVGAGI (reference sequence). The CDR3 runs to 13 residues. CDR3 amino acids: CASSYSSNTEAFF. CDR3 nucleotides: TGTGCCAGCAGTTACAGCTCGAACACTGAAGCTTTCTTT.

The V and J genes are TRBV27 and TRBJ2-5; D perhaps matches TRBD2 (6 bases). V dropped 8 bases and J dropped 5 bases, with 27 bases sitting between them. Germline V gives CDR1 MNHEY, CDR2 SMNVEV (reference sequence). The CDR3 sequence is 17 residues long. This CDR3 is CASLPSAGDFPGETQYF. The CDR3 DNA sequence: TGTGCCAGCCTACCCTCGGCCGGGGACTTCCCGGGCGAGACCCAGTACTTC.

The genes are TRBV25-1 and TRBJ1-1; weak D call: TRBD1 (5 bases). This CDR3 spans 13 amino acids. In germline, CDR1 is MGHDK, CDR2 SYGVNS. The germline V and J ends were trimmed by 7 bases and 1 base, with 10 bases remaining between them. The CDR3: CASNWGENTEAFF. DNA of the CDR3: TGTGCCAGCAATTGGGGGGAGAACACTGAAGCTTTCTTT.

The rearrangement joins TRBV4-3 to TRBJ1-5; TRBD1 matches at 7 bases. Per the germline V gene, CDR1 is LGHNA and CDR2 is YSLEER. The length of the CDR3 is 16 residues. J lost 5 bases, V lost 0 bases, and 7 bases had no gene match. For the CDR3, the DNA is TGCGCCAGCAGCCAAGATAAAGGGACAGCATATCAGCCCCAGCATTTT. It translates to CASSQDKGTAYQPQHF.

CDR3 loop: CASSLVGRGDYEQYF. In nucleotides, the CDR3 is TGTGCCAGCAGCTTAGTTGGGCGGGGGGACTACGAGCAGTACTTC. The chain recombines TRBV7-2 with TRBJ2-7; 8 nucleotides match TRBD2. Germline V gene data show CDR1 as SGHTA and CDR2 as FQGNSA. V lost 1 base and J lost 3; bases outside the gene matches: 5. This CDR3 is 15 amino acids long.

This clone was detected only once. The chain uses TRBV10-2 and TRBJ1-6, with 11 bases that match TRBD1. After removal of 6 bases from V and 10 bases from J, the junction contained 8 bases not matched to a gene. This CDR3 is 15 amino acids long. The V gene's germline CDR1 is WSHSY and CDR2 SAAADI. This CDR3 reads CASSRTGGDESPLHF. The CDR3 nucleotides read TGCGCCAGCAGCCGGACAGGGGGCGACGAGTCACCCCTCCACTTT.

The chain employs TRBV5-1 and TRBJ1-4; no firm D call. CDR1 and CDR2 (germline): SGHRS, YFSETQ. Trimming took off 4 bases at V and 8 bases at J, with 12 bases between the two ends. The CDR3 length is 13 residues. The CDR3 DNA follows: TGCGCCAGCAGCGAAACCGGGGTGGAAAAACTGTTTTTT. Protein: CASSETGVEKLFF.

CDR3 sequence reads: CASLDRGGADEAFF. CDR3 DNA sequence: TGTGCCAGCCTGGACCGAGGAGGGGCGGACGAAGCTTTCTTT. The chain couples TRBV6-6 to TRBJ1-1, with D perhaps TRBD1 (5 bases). The V end lost 8 bases, the J end lost 8 bases, and 21 bases lay between the germline ends. This CDR3 comprises 14 residues. Germline lookup yields CDR1 MNHNY and CDR2 SVGAGI (reference sequence).

CDR3 in amino acids: CASSQIVSGGRTDTQYF. The CDR3, as DNA: TGCGCCAGCAGCCAAATTGTTAGCGGGGGGAGGACCGATACGCAGTATTTT. The gene calls are TRBV4-3 and TRBJ2-3, with 10 nucleotides matching TRBD2. The CDR3 runs to 17 residues. Germline values: CDR1 LGHNA, CDR2 YSLEER. The V gene end was trimmed by 2 bases and the J gene end by 6 bases; junction bases not matched to a gene: 11.